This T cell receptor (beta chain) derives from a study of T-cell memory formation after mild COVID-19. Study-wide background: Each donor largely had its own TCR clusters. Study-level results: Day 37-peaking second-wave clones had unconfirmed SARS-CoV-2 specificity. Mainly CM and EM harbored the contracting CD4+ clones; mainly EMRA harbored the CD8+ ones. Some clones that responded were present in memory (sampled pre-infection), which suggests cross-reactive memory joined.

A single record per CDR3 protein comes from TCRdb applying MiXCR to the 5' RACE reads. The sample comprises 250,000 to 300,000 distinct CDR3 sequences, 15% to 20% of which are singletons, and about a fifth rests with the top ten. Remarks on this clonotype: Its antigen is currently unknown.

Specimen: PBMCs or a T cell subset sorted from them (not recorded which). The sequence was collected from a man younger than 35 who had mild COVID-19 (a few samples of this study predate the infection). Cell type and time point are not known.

CDR3 bases: TGCAGTGCTAGAGGAGGGGGCATTGGCAATCAGCCCCAGCATTTT. It codes for CSARGGGIGNQPQHF. The rearrangement uses TRBV20-1 and TRBJ1-5; 7 nucleotides align to TRBD1. The CDR3 sequence is 15 residues long. V shed 1 base and J 2 bases; nucleotides not matched to a gene: 5. Germline-derived CDR1 and CDR2 are DFQATT and SNEGSKA (reference sequence).